The 19 T cell receptor beta chains given below trace back to one sample, sequenced in a study of T cells in localized non-small cell lung cancer. The method was immunoSEQ multiplex PCR; TCRdb's version includes in-frame clones alone and lacks a portion of them. Among about 28,000 clones listed, roughly 90% were seen once. The sample here was peripheral blood, taken before any cancer treatment. Source of these receptors: a female donor over 55 with stage I lung adenocarcinoma.

The V gene is TRBV28, the J gene TRBJ2-2; 10 bases line up with TRBD2. The ends lost 7 bases at V and 4 bases at J; junction bases unmatched: 6. The germline gives CDR1 MDHEN, CDR2 SYDVKM. The length of the CDR3 is 15 residues. The CDR3 DNA follows: TGTGCCAGCAATAAACTAGCGGGACTCACCGGGGAGCTGTTTTTT. This encodes CASNKLAGLTGELFF.

V and J are TRBV29-1 and TRBJ1-5; D might be TRBD1 (5 bases). This CDR3 comprises 13 residues. Looked up from germline, CDR1 is SQVTM and CDR2 is ANQGSEA. The V and J ends lost 7 bases and 3 bases respectively, with 13 bases between them. CDR3 in DNA: TGCAGCGCATCGGGGCCTGACAATCAGCCCCAGCATTTT. This sequence encodes CSASGPDNQPQHF.

Written as DNA, the CDR3 is TGTGCCAGCTCACCGCAGGGGGTCGGTGGAAACACCATATATTTT. Its protein product is CASSPQGVGGNTIYF. This chain joins TRBV18 and TRBJ1-3; 7 bases fit TRBD1. The CDR3 has 15 amino acids. The trim removed 3 bases at V and 3 bases at J, leaving 5 bases unmatched. Germline-derived CDR1 and CDR2 are KGHSH and LQKENI. Based on the CDR3 plus reference TRBV18 and TRBJ1-3, the full variable domain is NAGVMQNPRHLVRRRGQEARLRCSPMKGHSHVYWYRQLPEEGLKFMVYLQKENIIDESGMPKERFSAEFPKEGPSILRIQQVVRGDSAAYFCASSPQGVGGNTIYFGEGSWLTVV.

This clone has only one observation. The chain is built from TRBV9 and TRBJ2-1; D ambiguous. This CDR3 has 15 amino acids. The V and J ends lost 0 bases and 0 bases respectively, with 7 bases between them. CDR1 is SGDLS and CDR2 is YYNGEE in the germline V gene. The CDR3 nucleotides are TGTGCCAGCAGCGTAGGAGGTGACTCCTACAATGAGCAGTTCTTC. Its translation is CASSVGGDSYNEQFF.

This chain joins TRBV6-1 and TRBJ2-2, with unresolved D. Germline lookup yields CDR1 MNHNS and CDR2 SASEGT. V lost 6 bases and J lost 1, with 12 bases in between. The CDR3 covers 15 residues. CDR3 protein: CASSPQIRNTGELFF. For the CDR3, the DNA is TGTGCCAGCAGCCCCCAAATTCGGAACACCGGGGAGCTGTTTTTT.

The chain is built from TRBV5-1 and TRBJ1-3, with D uncertain. Germline V CDR1 and CDR2: SGHRS, YFSETQ. Trimming pared 4 bases from V and 0 bases from J, leaving 5 bases between. The CDR3 has 13 residues. CDR3 coding DNA: TGCGCCAGCAGCCCGTACTCTGGAAACACCATATATTTT. It codes for CASSPYSGNTIYF.

This CDR3 reads CAWSVSGLQETQYF. CDR3 in DNA: TGTGCCTGGAGTGTATCTGGGCTTCAAGAGACCCAGTACTTC. The V call is TRBV30, the J call TRBJ2-5; D remains ambiguous. CDR3 size: 14 residues. Trimming cost V 0 bases and J 2 bases, with 10 bases left between them. CDR1 is GTSNPN, CDR2 SVGIG, per germline (reference sequence).

The chain employs TRBV27 and TRBJ1-1, with a tentative D call TRBD1 (5 bases). In germline, CDR1 is MNHEY, CDR2 SMNVEV (reference sequence). The V and J ends lost 9 bases and 1 base respectively, with 12 bases between them. The CDR3 is 13 amino acids. CDR3 in DNA: TGTGCCAGTCAGTTTAGGGGGAACACTGAAGCTTTCTTT. Translation gives CASQFRGNTEAFF.

This chain uses TRBV27 with TRBJ1-2; TRBD1 is a possible D gene (5 bases). Trimming pared 5 bases from V and 0 bases from J, leaving 13 bases between. The CDR3 covers 15 residues. The germline gives CDR1 MNHEY, CDR2 SMNVEV (reference sequence). CDR3 loop: CASSRAGVANYGYTF. The CDR3 nucleotides read TGTGCCAGCAGTCGGGCGGGGGTCGCTAACTATGGCTACACCTTC.

The chain links TRBV5-1 to TRBJ1-1; tentatively, D is TRBD1 (6 bases). CDR3 length equals 13 residues. CDR1 SGHRS and CDR2 YFSETQ come from the germline V gene. V was shortened by 3 bases and J by 10 bases, with 16 bases between the two germline ends. The CDR3 protein is CASSYDGGGGAFF. The DNA for the CDR3 is TGCGCCAGCAGCTACGATGGGGGCGGGGGAGCTTTCTTT.

V and J are TRBV30 and TRBJ1-4; 7 nucleotides align to TRBD1. J was trimmed by 11 bases and V by 0 bases; bases with no gene match: 9. Germline CDR1 reads GTSNPN; CDR2 reads SVGIG (reference sequence). The CDR3 spans 14 residues. The CDR3 DNA follows: TGTGCCTGGAGTGTTGTGGAGGGGGCAGGGAAACTGTTTTTT. As protein: CAWSVVEGAGKLFF.

V usage is TRBV13 and J usage is TRBJ2-2; D gene uncertain. With 0 bases removed from V and 0 bases from J, the gap between germline ends came to 5 bases. CDR3 size: 15 residues. Germline assignment: CDR1 PRHDT and CDR2 FYEKMQ (reference sequence). DNA for the CDR3: TGTGCCAGCAGCTTAGGGCTGCCGAACACCGGGGAGCTGTTTTTT. Translation: CASSLGLPNTGELFF.

V and J are TRBV19 and TRBJ1-6, with 7 bases identical to TRBD1. The CDR3 length is 12 residues. The V gene's germline CDR1 is LNHDA and CDR2 SQIVND (reference sequence). The ends lost 5 bases at V and 8 bases at J; junction bases unmatched: 0. DNA of the CDR3: TGTGCCAGTAGTGGACAGGATTCACCCCTCCACTTT. This translates into CASSGQDSPLHF. Together with reference TRBV19 and TRBJ1-6, the CDR3 gives the full variable domain: DGGITQSPKYLFRKEGQNVTLSCEQNLNHDAMYWYRQDPGQGLRLIYYSQIVNDFQKGDIAEGYSVSREKKESFPLTVTSAQKNPTAFYLCASSGQDSPLHFGNGTRLTVT.

This clone was observed a handful of times. The chain employs TRBV30 and TRBJ1-2; D ambiguous. Germline values: CDR1 GTSNPN, CDR2 SVGIG (reference sequence). CDR3 length: 13 amino acids. Trimming pared 4 bases from V and 8 bases from J, leaving 17 bases between. The CDR3 region has the DNA TGTGCCTGGACCCTAGCCTCAGGTATGGGCTACACCTTC. Protein sequence: CAWTLASGMGYTF. Supplemented by reference TRBV30 and TRBJ1-2, the full variable domain reads SQTIHQWPATLVQPVGSPLSLECTVEGTSNPNLYWYRQAAGRGLQLLFYSVGIGQISSEVPQNLSASRPQDRQFILSSKKLLLSDSGFYLCAWTLASGMGYTFGSGTRLTVV.

The chain's CDR3 is CASGWTGTASGNTIYF. The CDR3 DNA follows: TGTGCTAGTGGTTGGACCGGGACAGCCTCTGGAAACACCATATATTTT. The V call is TRBV12-5, the J call TRBJ1-3; TRBD1 aligns across 7 bases. Trimming removed 4 bases from V and 0 bases from J; junction bases left unmatched: 6. This CDR3 contains 16 residues. Per the germline V gene, CDR1 is LGHNT and CDR2 is FRNRAP.

The V and J genes are TRBV5-1 and TRBJ2-2; tentative D call: TRBD2 (5 bases). Germline V gene lookup returns CDR1 SGHRS and CDR2 YFSETQ. V gave up 2 bases and J gave up 0 bases, with 8 bases separating them. CDR3 length: 15 residues. CDR3 DNA sequence: TGCGCCAGCAGCTTTAGCGCCGCGAACACCGGGGAGCTGTTTTTT. Its protein product is CASSFSAANTGELFF.

This clone showed up just once. The chain employs TRBV19 and TRBJ2-5, with unresolved D. Between the trimmed V and J ends, which lost 5 bases and 0 bases, there was a span of 7 bases. From germline, CDR1 is LNHDA and CDR2 SQIVND (reference sequence). This CDR3 contains 13 residues. The CDR3 DNA reads TGTGCCAGTAGTGGAGAGTACCAAGAGACCCAGTACTTC. This translates into CASSGEYQETQYF.

This clone was recorded once. This chain joins TRBV15 and TRBJ1-1; D might be TRBD1 (6 bases). The germline V gene encodes CDR1 LNHNV and CDR2 YYDKDF (reference sequence). Trimming cost V 4 bases and J 1 base, with 7 bases left between them. This CDR3 comprises 13 residues. The CDR3 nucleotides read TGTGCCACCAGCACACAGGGGAACACTGAAGCTTTCTTT. It yields the protein CATSTQGNTEAFF.

The chain combines TRBV28 with TRBJ1-6, with D possibly TRBD1 on 5 matching bases. This CDR3 has 14 residues. Germline V lookup: CDR1 MDHEN, CDR2 SYDVKM. V lost 7 bases and J 13 bases, leaving 20 bases between the germline ends. The CDR3 is CASTLGGTVRPLHF. The CDR3 DNA reads TGTGCCAGCACCTTGGGGGGGACTGTTCGCCCCCTCCACTTT.